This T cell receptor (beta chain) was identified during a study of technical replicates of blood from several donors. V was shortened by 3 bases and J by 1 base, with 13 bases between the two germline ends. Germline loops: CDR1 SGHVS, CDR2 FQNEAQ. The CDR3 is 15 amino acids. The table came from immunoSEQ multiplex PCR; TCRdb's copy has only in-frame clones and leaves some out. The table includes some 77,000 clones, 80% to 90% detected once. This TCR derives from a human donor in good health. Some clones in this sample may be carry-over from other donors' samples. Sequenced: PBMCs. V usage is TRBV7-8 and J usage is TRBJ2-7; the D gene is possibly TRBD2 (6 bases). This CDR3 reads CASSFAEGLSYEQYF. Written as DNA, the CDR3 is TGTGCCAGCAGCTTCGCCGAGGGACTGTCCTACGAGCAGTACTTC.